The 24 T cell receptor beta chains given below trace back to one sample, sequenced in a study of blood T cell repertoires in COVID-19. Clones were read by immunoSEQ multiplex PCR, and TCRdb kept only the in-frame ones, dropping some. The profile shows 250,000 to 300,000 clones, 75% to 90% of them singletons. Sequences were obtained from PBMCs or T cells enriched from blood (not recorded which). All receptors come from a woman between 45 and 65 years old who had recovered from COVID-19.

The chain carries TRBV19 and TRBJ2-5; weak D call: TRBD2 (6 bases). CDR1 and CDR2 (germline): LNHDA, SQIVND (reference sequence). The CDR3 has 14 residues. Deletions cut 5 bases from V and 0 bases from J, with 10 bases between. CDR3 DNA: TGTGCCAGTAGTGCGGGGATGTACCAAGAGACCCAGTACTTC. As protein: CASSAGMYQETQYF.

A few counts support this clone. The CDR3 loop reads CASTTTVGGNEQYF. The CDR3 DNA reads TGTGCCAGCACGACCACGGTCGGAGGGAACGAGCAGTACTTC. The rearrangement uses TRBV18 and TRBJ2-7; a weak D match, TRBD2 (6 bases). The CDR3 runs 14 residues. Trimming took 8 bases from V and 5 from J, leaving 19 bases between them. CDR1 and CDR2 (germline): KGHSH, LQKENI.

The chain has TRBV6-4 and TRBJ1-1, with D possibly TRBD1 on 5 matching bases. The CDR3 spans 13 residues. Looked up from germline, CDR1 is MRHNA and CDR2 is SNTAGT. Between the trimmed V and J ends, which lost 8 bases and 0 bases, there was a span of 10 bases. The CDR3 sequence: CASRQQLNTEAFF. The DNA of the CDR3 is TGTGCCAGCCGACAGCAATTGAACACTGAAGCTTTCTTT.

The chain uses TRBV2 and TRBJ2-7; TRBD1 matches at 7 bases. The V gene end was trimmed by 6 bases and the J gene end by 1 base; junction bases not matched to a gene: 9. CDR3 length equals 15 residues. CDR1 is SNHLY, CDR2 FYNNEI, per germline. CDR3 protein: CASSLGTESSYEQYF. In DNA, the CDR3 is TGTGCCAGCAGCCTCGGGACAGAAAGTTCCTACGAGCAGTACTTC.

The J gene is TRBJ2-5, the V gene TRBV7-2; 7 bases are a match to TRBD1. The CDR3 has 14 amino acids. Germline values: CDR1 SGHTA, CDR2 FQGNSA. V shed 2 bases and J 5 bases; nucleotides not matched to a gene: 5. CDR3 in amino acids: CASSLNRGGETQYF. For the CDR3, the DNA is TGTGCCAGCAGCTTAAACAGGGGCGGGGAGACCCAGTACTTC.

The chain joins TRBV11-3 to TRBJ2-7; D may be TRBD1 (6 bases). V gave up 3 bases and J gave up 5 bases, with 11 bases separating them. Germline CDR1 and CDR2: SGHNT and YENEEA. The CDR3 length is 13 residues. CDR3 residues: CASSFSTGNEQYF. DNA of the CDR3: TGTGCCAGCAGCTTCTCTACAGGGAACGAGCAGTACTTC.

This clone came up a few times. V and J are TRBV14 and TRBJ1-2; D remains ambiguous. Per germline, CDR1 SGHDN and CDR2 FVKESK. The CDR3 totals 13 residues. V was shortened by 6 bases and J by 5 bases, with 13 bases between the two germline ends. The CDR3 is CASSPGIQYGYTF. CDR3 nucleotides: TGTGCCAGCAGTCCCGGGATTCAGTATGGCTACACCTTC.

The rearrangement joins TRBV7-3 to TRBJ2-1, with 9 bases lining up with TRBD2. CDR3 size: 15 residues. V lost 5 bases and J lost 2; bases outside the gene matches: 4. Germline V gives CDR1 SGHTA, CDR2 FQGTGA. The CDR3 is CASSPTSGPYNEQFF. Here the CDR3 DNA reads TGTGCCAGCAGCCCTACTAGCGGGCCCTACAATGAGCAGTTCTTC.

DNA of the CDR3: TGTGCCAGCAGCCAGGGGCAGTATAATTCACCCCTCCACTTT. Amino acid sequence: CASSQGQYNSPLHF. The rearrangement joins TRBV3-1 (or the pseudogene TRBV3-2) to TRBJ1-6, with D perhaps matching TRBD1 (5 bases). The V and J ends lost 3 bases and 4 bases respectively, with 7 bases between them. The CDR3 length is 14 residues. CDR1 and CDR2 from the germline V gene are LGHDT and YNNKEL (reference sequence).

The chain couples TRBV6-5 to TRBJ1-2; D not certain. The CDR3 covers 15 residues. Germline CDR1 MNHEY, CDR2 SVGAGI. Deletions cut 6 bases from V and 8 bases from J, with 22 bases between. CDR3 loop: CASRPPSGREGGYTF. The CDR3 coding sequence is TGTGCCAGCAGACCCCCCTCCGGCCGGGAGGGAGGCTACACCTTC.

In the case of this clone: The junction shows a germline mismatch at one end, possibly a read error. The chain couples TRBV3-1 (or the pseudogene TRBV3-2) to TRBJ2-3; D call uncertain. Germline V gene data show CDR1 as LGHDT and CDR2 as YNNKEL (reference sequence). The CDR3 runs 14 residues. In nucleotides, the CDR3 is TGTACCAGCAGCCAAGGTTCGAGCACAGATACGCAGTATTTT. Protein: CTSSQGSSTDTQYF.

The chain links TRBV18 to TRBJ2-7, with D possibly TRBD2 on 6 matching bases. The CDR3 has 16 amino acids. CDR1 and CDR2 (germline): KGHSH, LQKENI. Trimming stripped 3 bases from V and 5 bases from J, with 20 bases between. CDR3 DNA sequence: TGTGCCAGCTCACCTTTCGGAGCGGGCCCTGACCACGAGCAGTACTTC. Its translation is CASSPFGAGPDHEQYF.

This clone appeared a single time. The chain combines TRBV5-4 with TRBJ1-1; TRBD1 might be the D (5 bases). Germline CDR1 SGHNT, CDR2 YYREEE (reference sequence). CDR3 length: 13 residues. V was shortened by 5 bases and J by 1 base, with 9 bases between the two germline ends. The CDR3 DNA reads TGTGCCAGCAGTAAGACAGCGAACACTGAAGCTTTCTTT. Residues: CASSKTANTEAFF. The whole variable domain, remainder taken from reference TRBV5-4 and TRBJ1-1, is ETGVTQSPTHLIKTRGQQVTLRCSSQSGHNTVSWYQQALGQGPQFIFQYYREEENGRGNFPPRFSGLQFPNYSSELNVNALELDDSALYLCASSKTANTEAFFGQGTRLTVV.

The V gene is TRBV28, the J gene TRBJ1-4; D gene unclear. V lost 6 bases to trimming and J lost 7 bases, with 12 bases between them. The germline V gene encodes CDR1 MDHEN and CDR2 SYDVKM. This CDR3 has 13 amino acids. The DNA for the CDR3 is TGTGCCAGCAGGAGGGAGCTCGCTGAAAAACTGTTTTTT. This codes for CASRRELAEKLFF.

CDR3 residues: CASSFDRGSIQYF. CDR3 nucleotide sequence: TGTGCCAGCAGTTTCGACAGGGGAAGCATTCAGTACTTC. The chain uses TRBV12-3 or TRBV12-4 and TRBJ2-4; 8 nucleotides align to TRBD1. There are 13 residues in the CDR3. V shed 3 bases, J shed 9 bases, and the junction held 4 bases outside the gene matches.

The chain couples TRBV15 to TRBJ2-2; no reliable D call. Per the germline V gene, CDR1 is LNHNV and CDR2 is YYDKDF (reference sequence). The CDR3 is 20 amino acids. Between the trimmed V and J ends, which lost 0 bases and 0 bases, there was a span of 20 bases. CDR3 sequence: CATSRDWVVSQVSNTGELFF. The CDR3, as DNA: TGTGCCACCAGCAGAGATTGGGTTGTCTCGCAGGTTTCGAACACCGGGGAGCTGTTTTTT. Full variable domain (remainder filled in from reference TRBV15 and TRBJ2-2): DAMVIQNPRYQVTQFGKPVTLSCSQTLNHNVMYWYQQKSSQAPKLLFHYYDKDFNNEADTPDNFQSRRPNTSFCFLDIRSPGLGDTAMYLCATSRDWVVSQVSNTGELFFGEGSRLTVL.

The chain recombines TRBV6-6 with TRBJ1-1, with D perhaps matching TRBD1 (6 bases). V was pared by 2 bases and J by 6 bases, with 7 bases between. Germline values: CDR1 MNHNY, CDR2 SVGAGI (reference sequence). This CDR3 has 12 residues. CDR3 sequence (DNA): TGTGCCAGCAGTTACCGGACAGCTGAAGCTTTCTTT. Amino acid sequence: CASSYRTAEAFF.

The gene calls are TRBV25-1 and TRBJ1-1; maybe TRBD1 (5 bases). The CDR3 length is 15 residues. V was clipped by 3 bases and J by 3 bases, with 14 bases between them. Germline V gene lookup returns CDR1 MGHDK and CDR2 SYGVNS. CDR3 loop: CASSDPGPGDTEAFF. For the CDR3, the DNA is TGTGCCAGCAGTGATCCCGGCCCGGGGGACACTGAAGCTTTCTTT. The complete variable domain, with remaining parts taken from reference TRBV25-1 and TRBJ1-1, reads EADIYQTPRYLVIGTGKKITLECSQTMGHDKMYWYQQDPGMELHLIHYSYGVNSTEKGDLSSESTVSRIRTEHFPLTLESARPSHTSQYLCASSDPGPGDTEAFFGQGTRLTVV.

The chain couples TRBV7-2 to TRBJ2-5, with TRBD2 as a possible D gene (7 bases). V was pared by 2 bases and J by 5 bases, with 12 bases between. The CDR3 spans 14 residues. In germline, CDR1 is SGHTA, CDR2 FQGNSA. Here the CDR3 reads CASSLLRGAETQYF. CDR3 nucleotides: TGTGCCAGCAGCTTATTACGGGGGGCGGAGACCCAGTACTTC.

The CDR3 protein is CASSPLTGGVNEQFF. The CDR3 coding sequence is TGCGCCAGCAGCCCCTTAACAGGGGGCGTAAATGAGCAGTTCTTC. This chain joins TRBV4-1 and TRBJ2-1; 9 bases line up with TRBD1. The CDR3 spans 15 residues. The V gene end was trimmed by 4 bases and the J gene end by 7 bases; junction bases not matched to a gene: 8. The V gene's germline CDR1 is MGHRA and CDR2 YSYEKL.

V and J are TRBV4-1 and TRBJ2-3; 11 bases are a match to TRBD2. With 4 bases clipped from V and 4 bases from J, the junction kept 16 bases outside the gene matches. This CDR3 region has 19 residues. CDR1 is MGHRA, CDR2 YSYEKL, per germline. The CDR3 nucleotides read TGCGCCAGCAGCCTAAATTCCAGGGCTAGCGGGAGGAACTCAGATACGCAGTATTTT. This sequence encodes CASSLNSRASGRNSDTQYF.

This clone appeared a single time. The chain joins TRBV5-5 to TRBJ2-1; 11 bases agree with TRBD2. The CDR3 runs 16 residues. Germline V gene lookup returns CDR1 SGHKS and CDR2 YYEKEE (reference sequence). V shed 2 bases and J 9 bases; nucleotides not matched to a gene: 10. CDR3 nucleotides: TGTGCCAGCAGCTTCCTACTAGCGGGAGTTAAGGGTGAGCAGTTCTTC. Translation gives CASSFLLAGVKGEQFF.

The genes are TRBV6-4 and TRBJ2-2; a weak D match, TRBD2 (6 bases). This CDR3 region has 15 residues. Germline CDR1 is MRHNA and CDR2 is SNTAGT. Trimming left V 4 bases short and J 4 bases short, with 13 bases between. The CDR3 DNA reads TGTGCCAGCAGTGGGTCTCCGGAGGGCACCGGGGAGCTGTTTTTT. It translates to CASSGSPEGTGELFF.

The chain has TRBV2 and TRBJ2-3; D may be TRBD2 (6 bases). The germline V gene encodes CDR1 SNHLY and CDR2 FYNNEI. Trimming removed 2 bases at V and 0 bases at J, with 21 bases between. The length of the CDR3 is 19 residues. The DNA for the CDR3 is TGTGCCAGCAGTGAACGAGGACTGGGCGGGAAGCGGAGCACAGATACGCAGTATTTT. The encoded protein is CASSERGLGGKRSTDTQYF.